This T cell receptor (beta chain) was captured in a study of T cell repertoires in cytomegalovirus infection. In the study overall: From public TCR beta signatures came an indication of both CMV infection and matching HLA type.

Study outcomes and limitations: Across the ex vivo response, the dominant clonotypes were HLA-C-restricted CMV-specific TCR beta clonotypes. CMV carriers having the relevant HLA were flagged by cumulative public TCR beta family frequency.

CDR1 is SGHTA, CDR2 FQGNSA, per germline. The ends lost 0 bases at V and 2 bases at J; junction bases unmatched: 7. The CDR3 is 17 amino acids. This clonotype was seen ten or more times. Its antigen remains unknown. From the reads, TCRdb called clonotypes with MiXCR, one entry per CDR3 protein. The repertoire holds approximately 1,000,000 distinct CDR3 sequences, about 33% seen once, with around an eighth in the top ten. Source: cultured CD8+ T cells from PBMCs, taken from culture after CMV antigen stimulation. This receptor was taken from a human donor in good health (CMV status not recorded). Some clones in this sample may be carry-over from other donors' samples. The rearrangement joins TRBV7-2 to TRBJ2-3; 8 bases match TRBD2. In nucleotides, the CDR3 is TGTGCCAGCAGCTTAGCGCGAGAGCGGGGGTACACAGATACGCAGTATTTT. Translated, it gives CASSLARERGYTDTQYF.